Sequencing of this T cell receptor beta chain was carried out in a study of blood T cells in healthy people across ages. The wider study: With template switching, about one barcoded beta molecule was captured per two T cells. Overall study findings and caveats: Per million T cells, the diversity of TCR beta decreased roughly linearly as age advanced.

This clonotype turned up a few times. As yet, its antigen is unknown. Together with a sample-barcoded 5' primer, a J-beta primer mix was included in a second PCR lasting roughly 6 to 12 cycles. TCRdb re-derived calls from the 5' RACE reads in MiXCR, one entry per CDR3 protein. The table records about 570,000 distinct CDR3 sequences, roughly a quarter of them present only once. Trimming took 6 bases from V and 2 from J, leaving 10 bases between them. Per germline, CDR1 LGHDT and CDR2 YNNKEL (reference sequence). CDR3 length: 13 residues. The clonotype was recovered from a woman in her seventies in good health. The chain recombines TRBV3-1 with TRBJ1-1; D is unresolved. Input material: blood. Here the CDR3 reads CASSRRANTEAFF. The CDR3 DNA follows: TGTGCCAGCAGTCGACGGGCAAACACTGAAGCTTTCTTT. Looking up the rest from reference TRBV3-1 and TRBJ1-1 gives the full variable domain: DTAVSQTPKYLVTQMGNDKSIKCEQNLGHDTMYWYKQDSKKFLKIMFSYNNKELIINETVPNRFSPKSPDKAHLNLHINSLELGDSAVYFCASSRRANTEAFFGQGTRLTVV.